The 28 T cell receptor beta chains listed next were all sequenced from one sample in a study of CD8 T cells in ankylosing spondylitis. From the 5' RACE reads, TCRdb called clonotypes with MiXCR, one entry per CDR3 protein. This sample has fewer than 550,000 distinct CDR3 sequences, with over 4% found just once. These TCRs are of unknown antigen specificity. General study points: A TCR beta motif made of about eight highly homologous variants seemed typical of ankylosing spondylitis blood.

Sample: blood, either unsorted or a sorted T cell fraction (not recorded which). The receptors here all came from a male donor with ankylosing spondylitis.

At least ten counts were recorded for this clonotype. The J gene is TRBJ1-4, the V gene TRBV24-1, with unresolved D. V was clipped by 0 bases and J by 8 bases, with 6 bases between them. From germline, CDR1 is KGHDR and CDR2 SFDVKD. The CDR3 extends over 13 amino acids. The CDR3 bases are TGTGCCACCAGTGATTTGCAGGCCGAAAAACTGTTTTTT. Translated, it gives CATSDLQAEKLFF.

This clonotype was observed at least ten times. The chain employs TRBV29-1 and TRBJ2-5, with 7 bases lining up with TRBD1. The CDR3 has 12 residues. Trimming at V came to 6 bases and at J to 0 bases, leaving 1 base not matched to a gene. In germline, CDR1 is SQVTM, CDR2 ANQGSEA. The CDR3 coding sequence is TGCAGCGTAACAGGGGACCAAGAGACCCAGTACTTC. Its protein is CSVTGDQETQYF.

The table lists this clonotype with many counts. CDR3 DNA sequence: TGCAGTGCTGGACATCCGAACACCGGGGAGCTGTTTTTT. Translation gives CSAGHPNTGELFF. J is TRBJ2-2 and V is TRBV20-1; tentative D call: TRBD1 (5 bases). The CDR3 covers 13 residues. The V end was cut by 5 bases, the J end by 0 bases, with 7 bases between. The V gene's germline CDR1 is DFQATT and CDR2 SNEGSKA (reference sequence).

This clonotype has a count of ten or more. The V and J genes are TRBV28 and TRBJ2-5; 12 bases match TRBD1. The junction had 4 bases not matched to a gene; V was cut back by 8 bases and J by 3 bases. Germline assignment: CDR1 MDHEN and CDR2 SYDVKM. The CDR3 contains 14 residues. CDR3 in DNA: TGTGCCAGCGGGACAGGGGGCGGAAAAGAGACCCAGTACTTC. Its translation: CASGTGGGKETQYF.

This clonotype was picked up many times. The chain recombines TRBV4-3 with TRBJ2-3; D gene ambiguous. This CDR3 spans 17 amino acids. V was cut by 0 bases and J by 0 bases, with 13 bases left in between. The germline V gene encodes CDR1 LGHNA and CDR2 YSLEER. The chain's CDR3 is CASSQDPSAGSTDTQYF. DNA for the CDR3: TGCGCCAGCAGCCAAGATCCCAGCGCTGGTAGCACAGATACGCAGTATTTT.

Many counts were recorded for this clonotype. This chain joins TRBV10-3 and TRBJ2-5, with TRBD2 as a possible D gene (6 bases). V lost 0 bases and J 5 bases, leaving 16 bases between the germline ends. Germline CDR1 and CDR2: ENHRY and SYGVKD. This CDR3 contains 16 residues. In DNA form, the CDR3 reads TGTGCCATCAGTGAGTCAACCGGGAGACGAGAGGAGACCCAGTACTTC. This encodes CAISESTGRREETQYF.

This clonotype showed up just a few times. The chain joins TRBV4-2 to TRBJ1-6, with D maybe TRBD1 (6 bases). Germline-derived CDR1 and CDR2 are LGHNA and YNFKEQ. CDR3 size: 16 residues. With 0 bases removed from V and 8 bases from J, the gap between germline ends came to 14 bases. The CDR3 coding sequence is TGTGCCAGCAGCCAAGAATTGTACCAGGGGTATTCACCCCTCCACTTT. This translates into CASSQELYQGYSPLHF.

This clonotype was seen at least ten times. The V gene is TRBV5-6, the J gene TRBJ2-1; a weak D match, TRBD2 (6 bases). The CDR3 spans 16 residues. Per the germline V gene, CDR1 is SGHDT and CDR2 is YYEEEE. V was trimmed by 5 bases and J by 5 bases, leaving 20 bases between them. For the CDR3, the DNA is TGTGCCAGCAGTCGGGCGGCGGGGATAAGAAACAATGAGCAGTTCTTC. This gives the protein CASSRAAGIRNNEQFF. The full variable domain, in which reference TRBV5-6 and TRBJ2-1 provide the parts outside the CDR3, is DAGVTQSPTHLIKTRGQQVTLRCSPKSGHDTVSWYQQALGQGPQFIFQYYEEEERQRGNFPDRFSGHQFPNYSSELNVNALLLGDSALYLCASSRAAGIRNNEQFFGPGTRLTVL.

This clonotype was counted at least ten times. The chain couples TRBV4-3 to TRBJ1-3; no definite D call. The V end lost 3 bases, the J end lost 0 bases, and 9 bases lay between the germline ends. CDR3 length: 15 amino acids. Germline lookup yields CDR1 LGHNA and CDR2 YSLEER. The CDR3 region has the DNA TGCGCCAGCAGCCACCTGTCTGGCTCTGGAAACACCATATATTTT. It is translated as CASSHLSGSGNTIYF.

This clonotype was detected many times. The chain recombines TRBV27 with TRBJ2-7, with a possible D match to TRBD2 (6 bases). The germline V and J ends were trimmed by 8 bases and 0 bases, with 14 bases remaining between them. The CDR3 is 14 residues long. CDR1 is MNHEY and CDR2 is SMNVEV in the germline V gene (reference sequence). CDR3 bases: TGTGCCAGCGGGGACTTGCCCAGCTCCTACGAGCAGTACTTC. Residues: CASGDLPSSYEQYF.

This clonotype was detected ten times or more. The chain carries TRBV5-1 and TRBJ1-2; 11 bases align to TRBD1. CDR1 SGHRS and CDR2 YFSETQ come from the germline V gene. The CDR3 is 16 amino acids. With V trimmed by 0 bases and J by 6 bases, 7 bases remained unmatched. Here the CDR3 reads CASSLASDRGLHGYTF. The DNA of the CDR3 is TGCGCCAGCAGCTTGGCCTCGGACAGGGGGCTTCATGGCTACACCTTC. Drawing the rest from reference TRBV5-1 and TRBJ1-2, the complete variable domain is KAGVTQTPRYLIKTRGQQVTLSCSPISGHRSVSWYQQTPGQGLQFLFEYFSETQRNKGNFPGRFSGRQFSNSRSEMNVSTLELGDSALYLCASSLASDRGLHGYTFGSGTRLTVV.

This clonotype was observed at least ten times. The chain recombines TRBV12-3 or TRBV12-4 with TRBJ2-1; possible D gene TRBD1, 6 bases. Trimming removed 0 bases from V and 6 bases from J, with 18 bases in between. The CDR3 consists of 17 residues. Written as DNA, the CDR3 is TGTGCCAGCAGTTTAGCTCAACAGGGCCCGAGAGCCAATGAGCAGTTCTTC. The encoded protein is CASSLAQQGPRANEQFF.

Ten or more counts support this clonotype. The V and J genes are TRBV15 and TRBJ2-1, with D uncertain. The CDR3 is made up of 14 amino acids. Germline V gene data show CDR1 as LNHNV and CDR2 as YYDKDF (reference sequence). With 6 bases removed from V and 9 bases from J, the gap between germline ends came to 18 bases. Here the CDR3 reads CATSNGPDTSEQFF. The CDR3 bases are TGTGCCACCAGTAATGGACCAGATACAAGTGAGCAGTTCTTC.

This clonotype showed up many times. The V and J genes are TRBV7-9 and TRBJ1-2; no firm D call. V dropped 0 bases and J dropped 5 bases, with 7 bases sitting between them. Looked up from germline, CDR1 is SEHNR and CDR2 is FQNEAQ (reference sequence). The CDR3 has 13 residues. The CDR3 DNA follows: TGTGCCAGCAGCTTAGCCAGCCGATATGGCTACACCTTC. This encodes CASSLASRYGYTF. Based on the CDR3 plus reference TRBV7-9 and TRBJ1-2, the full variable domain is DTGVSQNPRHKITKRGQNVTFRCDPISEHNRLYWYRQTLGQGPEFLTYFQNEAQLEKSRLLSDRFSAERPKGSFSTLEIQRTEQGDSAMYLCASSLASRYGYTFGSGTRLTVV.

This clonotype has at least ten counts. The chain couples TRBV6-5 to TRBJ2-5; a possible D gene is TRBD2 (5 bases). The CDR3 consists of 12 residues. Trimming took off 7 bases at V and 4 bases at J, with 10 bases between the two ends. The germline V gene has CDR1 MNHEY and CDR2 SVGAGI. For the CDR3, the DNA is TGTGCCAGCATAGATCGGGGAGAGACCCAGTACTTC. Its protein is CASIDRGETQYF.

The rearrangement joins TRBV5-6 to TRBJ2-3; D possibly corresponds to TRBD2 (7 bases). The length of the CDR3 is 16 residues. Trimming pared 0 bases from V and 2 bases from J, leaving 13 bases between. Per germline, CDR1 SGHDT and CDR2 YYEEEE. This CDR3 reads CASSLVRGGDTDTQYF. The CDR3 DNA is TGTGCCAGCAGCTTGGTGAGGGGGGGAGACACAGATACGCAGTATTTT.

In this sample, this clonotype turned up many times. The rearrangement joins TRBV11-2 to TRBJ1-2; 7 bases are shared with TRBD1. This CDR3 is built from 19 residues. V lost 3 bases and J lost 4; bases outside the gene matches: 20. CDR1 and CDR2 (germline): SGHAT, FQNNGV. The CDR3 loop reads CASSFGIGQASLRGYGYTF. Here the CDR3 DNA reads TGTGCCAGCAGCTTTGGGATCGGACAGGCCTCACTTCGGGGCTATGGCTACACCTTC.

This clonotype turned up a few times. The V gene is TRBV20-1, the J gene TRBJ2-4, with D unclear. Germline V gives CDR1 DFQATT, CDR2 SNEGSKA (reference sequence). The V gene lost 5 bases and the J gene lost 0 bases, with 17 bases spanning the gap. The CDR3 runs to 16 residues. The CDR3 bases are TGCAGTGCTTCCCTTTACAGAAGCTTAGCCAAAAACATTCAGTACTTC. This gives the protein CSASLYRSLAKNIQYF.

This clonotype was detected many times. This chain links TRBV28 with TRBJ2-1, with D possibly being TRBD1 or TRBD2 (5 bases each). This CDR3 region has 13 residues. In germline, CDR1 is MDHEN, CDR2 SYDVKM. With 2 bases removed from V and 12 bases from J, the gap between germline ends came to 14 bases. The CDR3 coding sequence is TGTGCCAGCAGTTTAATGGGTCTGGGGGTGCAGTTCTTC. Protein: CASSLMGLGVQFF.

For this clonotype: A read error may be the cause here, since a much bigger clone is one base away. This chain uses TRBV5-6 with TRBJ2-1; D call uncertain. The V end lost 3 bases, the J end lost 10 bases, and 14 bases lay between the germline ends. Germline V lookup: CDR1 SGHDT, CDR2 YYEEEE. This CDR3 region has 13 residues. CDR3 loop: CASSSRLFGEQFF. The CDR3 coding sequence is TGTGCCAGCAGCTCCCGGCTCTTTGGGGAGCAGTTCTTC.

This clonotype was counted ten times or more. The V and J genes are TRBV12-3 or TRBV12-4 and TRBJ2-3; TRBD1 matches 9 bases. J gave up 4 bases and V 6 bases, and 5 bases lay outside the gene matches. The length of the CDR3 is 14 residues. The CDR3 spells CASSDRGSADTQYF. For the CDR3, the DNA is TGTGCCAGCAGCGACAGGGGGTCTGCAGATACGCAGTATTTT.

The sample holds many counts of this clonotype. The V call is TRBV5-1, the J call TRBJ1-4; 7 nucleotides agree with TRBD1. The CDR3 runs 16 residues. J lost 3 bases, V lost 3 bases, and 8 bases had no gene match. Germline V gene lookup returns CDR1 SGHRS and CDR2 YFSETQ. Here the CDR3 DNA reads TGCGCCAGCAGCTGGTCTGACAGGGTTGCTAATGAAAAACTGTTTTTT. Its protein is CASSWSDRVANEKLFF.

This clonotype was recorded at least ten times. The rearrangement uses TRBV29-1 and TRBJ2-7; a weak D match, TRBD1 (6 bases). V lost 4 bases, J lost 3 bases, and 13 bases lay in between. CDR1 and CDR2 (germline): SQVTM, ANQGSEA. CDR3 length: 13 residues. In nucleotides, the CDR3 is TGCAGCGTTGGTGGGGGACACAGCTACGAGCAGTACTTC. This codes for CSVGGGHSYEQYF.

This clonotype was counted ten times or more. The V gene is TRBV7-9, the J gene TRBJ2-3; either TRBD1 or TRBD2 may supply D (5 bases each). The germline V and J ends were trimmed by 1 base and 1 base, with 12 bases remaining between them. This CDR3 is 16 amino acids long. Germline V gene data show CDR1 as SEHNR and CDR2 as FQNEAQ (reference sequence). The CDR3 bases are TGTGCCAGCAGCTTAGAGAGGGGTTCGGGCACAGATACGCAGTATTTT. Translation: CASSLERGSGTDTQYF.

This clonotype was counted ten times or more. This chain connects TRBV10-3 to TRBJ1-1; 7 positions match TRBD1. The junction had 3 bases not matched to a gene; V was cut back by 6 bases and J by 5 bases. The CDR3 spans 12 residues. Germline V gene sequence: CDR1 ENHRY, CDR2 SYGVKD. CDR3 loop: CAIRPGGTEAFF. The CDR3 region has the DNA TGTGCCATCAGGCCAGGGGGGACTGAAGCTTTCTTT.

The chain has TRBV20-1 and TRBJ2-1, with 10 bases that match TRBD2. Trimming cost V 0 bases and J 7 bases; bases outside gene matches: 9. Germline CDR1 DFQATT, CDR2 SNEGSKA (reference sequence). The CDR3 covers 16 residues. CDR3 sequence reads: CSARDPSGGARNEQFF. The CDR3 DNA is TGCAGTGCTAGAGACCCGAGCGGGGGGGCTAGAAATGAGCAGTTCTTC.

This clonotype was counted ten times or more. V gene TRBV5-1 combines with J gene TRBJ1-4; no definite D call. Germline lookup yields CDR1 SGHRS and CDR2 YFSETQ. The CDR3 totals 14 residues. Trimming cost V 1 base and J 3 bases, with 7 bases left between them. The chain's CDR3 is CASSLRVPNEKLFF. In nucleotides, the CDR3 is TGCGCCAGCAGCTTGAGGGTCCCTAATGAAAAACTGTTTTTT.

This chain uses TRBV7-9 with TRBJ2-3; TRBD2 agrees at 9 bases. The V gene end was trimmed by 6 bases and the J gene end by 0 bases; junction bases not matched to a gene: 22. The V gene's germline CDR1 is SEHNR and CDR2 FQNEAQ (reference sequence). The CDR3 is made up of 21 amino acids. As DNA, the CDR3 is TGTGCCAGCAGAGGACTAGCGTTGACGTCCGGCACCACCCCGAGCACAGATACGCAGTATTTT. Its protein is CASRGLALTSGTTPSTDTQYF.